This T cell receptor beta chain was captured in a study of blood T cell repertoires in COVID-19. Trimming stripped 6 bases from V and 3 bases from J, with 9 bases between. The CDR3 consists of 13 residues. Per germline, CDR1 ENHRY and CDR2 SYGVKD. Authors' data handling: Reference gene primer amplification yielded estimated nucleated cell counts. Assay: immunoSEQ multiplex PCR; the TCRdb copy retains only in-frame clones and omits some. V, J and clone size are taken as reported in that table, and D and trimming were inferred from the DNA itself. Here the sample spans approximately 110,000 clones, approximately 85% being singletons.

This TCR was recovered from a woman of 80 years or more with COVID-19, enrolled during active disease. V is TRBV10-3 and J is TRBJ1-5; D is perhaps TRBD1 (5 bases). Sequenced material: peripheral blood. For the CDR3, the DNA is TGTGCCATCAGCCCGGGGGACAATCAGCCCCAGCATTTT. It is translated as CAISPGDNQPQHF.